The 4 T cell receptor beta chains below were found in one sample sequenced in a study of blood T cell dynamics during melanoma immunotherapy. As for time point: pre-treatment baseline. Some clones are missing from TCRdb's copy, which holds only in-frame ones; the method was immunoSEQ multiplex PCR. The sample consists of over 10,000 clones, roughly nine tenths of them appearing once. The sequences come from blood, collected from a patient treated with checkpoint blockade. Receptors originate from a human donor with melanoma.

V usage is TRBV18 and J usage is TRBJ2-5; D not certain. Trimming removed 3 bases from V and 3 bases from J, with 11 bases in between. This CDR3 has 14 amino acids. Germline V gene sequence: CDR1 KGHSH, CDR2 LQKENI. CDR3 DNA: TGTGCCAGCTCACCTCAGACATTAGAAGAGACCCAGTACTTC. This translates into CASSPQTLEETQYF.

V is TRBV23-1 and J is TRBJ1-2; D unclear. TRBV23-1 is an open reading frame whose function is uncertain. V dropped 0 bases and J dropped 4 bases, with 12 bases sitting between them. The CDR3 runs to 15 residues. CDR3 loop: CASSQSLEQFYGYTF. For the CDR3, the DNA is TGCGCCAGCAGTCAATCTCTGGAACAGTTCTATGGCTACACCTTC.

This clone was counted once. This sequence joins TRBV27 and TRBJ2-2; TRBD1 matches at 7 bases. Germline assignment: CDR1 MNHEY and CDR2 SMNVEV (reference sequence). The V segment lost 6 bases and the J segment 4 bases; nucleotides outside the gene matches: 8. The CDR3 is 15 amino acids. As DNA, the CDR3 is TGTGCCAGCAGGCGACGGGACAGCCCCACCGGGGAGCTGTTTTTT. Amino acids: CASRRRDSPTGELFF.

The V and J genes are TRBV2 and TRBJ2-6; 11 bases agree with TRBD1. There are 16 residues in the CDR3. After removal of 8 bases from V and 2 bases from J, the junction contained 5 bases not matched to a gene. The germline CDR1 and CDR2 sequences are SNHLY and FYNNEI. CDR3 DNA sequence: TGTGCCAGCCAACCGGGACAGGGGGCTGGGGCCAACGTCCTGACTTTC. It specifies CASQPGQGAGANVLTF.